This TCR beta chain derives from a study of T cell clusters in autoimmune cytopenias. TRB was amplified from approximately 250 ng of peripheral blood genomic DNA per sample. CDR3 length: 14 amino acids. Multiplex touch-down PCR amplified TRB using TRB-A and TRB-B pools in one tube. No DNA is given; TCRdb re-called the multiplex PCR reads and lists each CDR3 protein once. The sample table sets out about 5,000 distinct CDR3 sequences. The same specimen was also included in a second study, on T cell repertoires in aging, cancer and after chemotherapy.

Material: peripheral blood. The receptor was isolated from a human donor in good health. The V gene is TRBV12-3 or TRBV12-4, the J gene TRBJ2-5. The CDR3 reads CASSLSGMGETQYF.